A single sample gave rise to the 18 T cell receptor beta chains below, sequenced in a study of identical twins. TCRdb redid the calling of the 5' RACE reads with MiXCR, one entry per CDR3 protein. The table lists hundreds of thousands of distinct CDR3 sequences, 6% to 8% of them singletons. These records were also assigned to another study, of yellow fever vaccine responses in identical twins.

Sequenced sample: CD8+ T cells sorted from blood. These receptors originate from a woman aged 18-29 years in good health.

The rearrangement links TRBV12-3 or TRBV12-4 to TRBJ1-5; 7 bases fit TRBD1. The ends lost 5 bases at V and 1 base at J; junction bases unmatched: 5. The CDR3 spans 15 residues. The CDR3 region is CASSRQGESNQPQHF. The CDR3 DNA sequence: TGTGCCAGCAGTCGACAGGGAGAGAGCAATCAGCCCCAGCATTTT.

This clonotype has only a few counts. This chain links TRBV28 with TRBJ2-2, with a tentative D call TRBD2 (6 bases). The ends were cut back, 7 bases at V and 7 bases at J, with 10 bases in the middle. The germline CDR1 and CDR2 sequences are MDHEN and SYDVKM. The length of the CDR3 is 12 residues. CDR3 DNA: TGTGCCAGCACCCCGGGAGACGGGGAGCTGTTTTTT. Amino acids: CASTPGDGELFF.

This clonotype appeared a few times. The germline gene is not matched at one end of the junction; a read error may be the cause. The V gene is TRBV20-1, the J gene TRBJ1-2; TRBD1 might be the D (5 bases). Germline values: CDR1 DFQATT, CDR2 SNEGSKA (reference sequence). This CDR3 contains 17 residues. The CDR3 spells CCARDHEGWGDFYGYTF. CDR3 sequence (DNA): TGCTGTGCTAGAGATCATGAGGGTTGGGGCGACTTCTATGGCTACACCTTC.

The chain couples TRBV4-1 to TRBJ2-7, with 9 positions matching TRBD1. Germline loops: CDR1 MGHRA, CDR2 YSYEKL. The CDR3 consists of 15 residues. Trimming cost V 3 bases and J 5 bases; bases outside gene matches: 8. The CDR3 coding sequence is TGCGCCAGCAGCCAGGACCGTACAGGGGGCGACGAGCAGTACTTC. It codes for CASSQDRTGGDEQYF.

This clonotype was seen more than once but under ten times. DNA for the CDR3: TGTGCCAGCACCACACGACAGGGAATCACAGATACGCAGTATTTT. This codes for CASTTRQGITDTQYF. This chain links TRBV27 with TRBJ2-3, with 7 nucleotides matching TRBD1. J lost 2 bases, V lost 7 bases, and 9 bases had no gene match. The CDR3 contains 15 residues. The V gene's germline CDR1 is MNHEY and CDR2 SMNVEV (reference sequence).

In this sample, this clonotype turned up many times. The chain uses TRBV12-3 or TRBV12-4 and TRBJ1-1; 7 bases agree with TRBD1. V trimming: 9 bases; J trimming: 8 bases; junction bases outside the gene matches: 12. The CDR3 runs 13 residues. This chain's CDR3 is CASLTRGALEAFF. The CDR3 region has the DNA TGTGCCAGTCTAACCAGGGGGGCGTTAGAAGCTTTCTTT.

This clonotype occurred a few times. J is TRBJ1-5 and V is TRBV25-1; 7 bases line up with TRBD1. The CDR3 extends over 14 amino acids. CDR1 is MGHDK, CDR2 SYGVNS, per germline. V gave up 4 bases and J gave up 1 base; unmatched junction bases: 1. DNA of the CDR3: TGTGCCAGCAGTGTCAGGGGGAGCAATCAGCCCCAGCATTTT. Its protein product is CASSVRGSNQPQHF.

The table lists this clonotype with a few counts. The rearrangement links TRBV13 to TRBJ2-1; 9 bases are shared with TRBD1. The CDR3 has 15 residues. Germline trimming cut 5 bases from V and 8 bases from J; bases unmatched to any gene: 10. Germline V lookup: CDR1 PRHDT, CDR2 FYEKMQ (reference sequence). DNA for the CDR3: TGTGCCAGCAGCGCACCCGGGACAGGGAGCGATGAGCAGTTCTTC. It yields the protein CASSAPGTGSDEQFF.

The chain's CDR3 is CASSVGQGMGANVLTF. For the CDR3, the DNA is TGTGCCAGCAGCGTAGGCCAGGGGATGGGGGCCAACGTCCTGACTTTC. This chain uses TRBV9 with TRBJ2-6; a possible D gene is TRBD1 (6 bases). V was shortened by 0 bases and J by 4 bases, with 11 bases between the two germline ends. Per the germline V gene, CDR1 is SGDLS and CDR2 is YYNGEE. The CDR3 contains 16 residues.

This clonotype has only a few counts. The chain has TRBV11-2 and TRBJ2-2, with D possibly being TRBD1 (5 bases). There are 15 residues in the CDR3. Trimming left V 1 base short and J 4 bases short, with 10 bases between. Per the germline V gene, CDR1 is SGHAT and CDR2 is FQNNGV. The CDR3 reads CASSLGQGITGELFF. The CDR3 coding sequence is TGTGCCAGCAGCTTAGGGCAGGGAATCACCGGGGAGCTGTTTTTT.

There are many counts of this clonotype. This chain uses TRBV12-3 or TRBV12-4 with TRBJ2-5; D possibly corresponds to TRBD2 (7 bases). The CDR3 is 15 amino acids. Trimming removed 7 bases from V and 5 bases from J, with 20 bases in between. The CDR3 region is CASTTVPGGRETQYF. The DNA for the CDR3 is TGTGCCAGCACTACGGTTCCGGGGGGCCGGGAGACCCAGTACTTC.

The table lists this clonotype with many counts. The chain carries TRBV7-9 and TRBJ1-3; no reliable D call. The V gene lost 1 base and the J gene lost 5 bases, with 0 bases spanning the gap. Germline-derived CDR1 and CDR2 are SEHNR and FQNEAQ (reference sequence). This CDR3 is built from 11 residues. The CDR3: CASSLGNTIYF. CDR3 nucleotide sequence: TGTGCCAGCAGCTTAGGAAACACCATATATTTT.

The table lists this clonotype with many counts. The V and J genes are TRBV4-2 and TRBJ1-5; possible D gene TRBD1, 5 bases. Germline values: CDR1 LGHNA, CDR2 YNFKEQ. Trimming left V 2 bases short and J 4 bases short, with 18 bases between. This CDR3 has 17 residues. CDR3 loop: CASSQFIQGSNNQPQHF. CDR3 nucleotides: TGTGCCAGCAGCCAATTTATTCAGGGAAGTAATAATCAGCCCCAGCATTTT.

The sample holds a few counts of this clonotype. The chain links TRBV4-1 to TRBJ1-2, with D tentatively TRBD1 (5 bases). Germline CDR1 reads MGHRA; CDR2 reads YSYEKL. The CDR3 totals 15 residues. The ends were cut back, 1 base at V and 8 bases at J, with 17 bases in the middle. The CDR3 here is CASSQGGPSIRGYTF. CDR3 sequence (DNA): TGCGCCAGCAGCCAAGGGGGACCATCGATTCGGGGCTACACCTTC.

This clonotype was counted between two and nine times. The rearrangement uses TRBV20-1 and TRBJ2-1, with 8 bases matching TRBD2. J lost 5 bases, V lost 6 bases, and 12 bases had no gene match. CDR1 is DFQATT, CDR2 SNEGSKA, per germline (reference sequence). This CDR3 spans 15 amino acids. For the CDR3, the DNA is TGCAGTGCCGAACCGGGACTAGACCCTGACAATGAGCAGTTCTTC. It is translated as CSAEPGLDPDNEQFF.

This clonotype was seen repeatedly, ten times or more. This chain joins TRBV12-3 or TRBV12-4 and TRBJ2-3; tentatively, D is TRBD1 (6 bases). The germline V and J ends were trimmed by 6 bases and 1 base, with 17 bases remaining between them. This CDR3 has 16 amino acids. The CDR3 DNA follows: TGTGCCAGCAGCCCCCCTGAGGGGGATCGCACAGATACGCAGTATTTT. This sequence encodes CASSPPEGDRTDTQYF.

This clonotype has a count of ten or more. This sequence joins TRBV27 and TRBJ2-1, with TRBD1 matching over 10 bases. Germline CDR1 and CDR2: MNHEY and SMNVEV (reference sequence). Unmatched junction bases numbered 8, after V lost 5 bases and J lost 7 bases. This CDR3 is 15 amino acids long. CDR3 bases: TGTGCCAGCAGTACTACCGGGACAGGGGTGAATGAGCAGTTCTTC. Its translation: CASSTTGTGVNEQFF.

This clonotype was recorded at least ten times. The chain carries TRBV4-1 and TRBJ2-7, with TRBD2 matching 12 bases. With 6 bases clipped from V and 5 bases from J, the junction kept 8 bases outside the gene matches. Germline V lookup: CDR1 MGHRA, CDR2 YSYEKL. This CDR3 contains 15 residues. This CDR3 is CASSPRTSGNHEQYF. In DNA form, the CDR3 reads TGCGCCAGCAGTCCTCGGACTAGCGGGAATCACGAGCAGTACTTC.